This TCR beta chain was found in a study of T cells in localized non-small cell lung cancer. Study-level results: Adjacent lung held a median 57 of the top 100 tumor clones. Elevated blood T cell density was associated with longer overall survival. Tumor showed lower T cell clonality than uninvolved adjacent lung, where it was highest. One tumor region alone was sequenced, and heterogeneity therefore remains possible.

Data came from immunoSEQ multiplex PCR; TCRdb stores just in-frame clones and leaves some out. This sample has 40,000 or so clones, with around 87% found just once. The CDR3 sequence is 13 residues long. Between the trimmed V and J ends, which lost 5 bases and 13 bases, there was a span of 18 bases. Germline assignment: CDR1 PRHDT and CDR2 FYEKMQ (reference sequence). As concerns this clone: Antigen: not known.

The V gene is TRBV13, the J gene TRBJ2-1; D is tentatively TRBD1 or TRBD2 (5 bases each). The sample here was peripheral blood, taken before any cancer treatment. This TCR was sampled from a man aged 40 to 75 with stage I lung adenocarcinoma. The CDR3 loop reads CASSLPPRDHQFF. The CDR3 region has the DNA TGTGCCAGCAGCCTGCCCCCCCGGGACCATCAGTTCTTC.